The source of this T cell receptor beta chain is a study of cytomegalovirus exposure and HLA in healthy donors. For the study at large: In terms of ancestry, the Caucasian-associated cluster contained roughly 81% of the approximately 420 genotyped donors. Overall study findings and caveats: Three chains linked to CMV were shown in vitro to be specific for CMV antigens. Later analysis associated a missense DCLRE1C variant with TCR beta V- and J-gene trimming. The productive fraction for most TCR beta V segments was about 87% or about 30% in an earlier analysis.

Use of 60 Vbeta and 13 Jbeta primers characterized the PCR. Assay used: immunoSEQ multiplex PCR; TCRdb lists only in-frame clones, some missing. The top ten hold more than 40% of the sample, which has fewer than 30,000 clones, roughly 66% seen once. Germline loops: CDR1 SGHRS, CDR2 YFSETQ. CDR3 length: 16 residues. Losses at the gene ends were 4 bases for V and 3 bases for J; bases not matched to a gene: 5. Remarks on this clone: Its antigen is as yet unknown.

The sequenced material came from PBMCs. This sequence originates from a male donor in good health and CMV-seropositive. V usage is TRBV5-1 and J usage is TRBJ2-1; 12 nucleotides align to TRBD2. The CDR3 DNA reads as TGCGCCAGCAGCCTCCAACTAGCGGGAGGCTACAATGAGCAGTTCTTC. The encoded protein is CASSLQLAGGYNEQFF. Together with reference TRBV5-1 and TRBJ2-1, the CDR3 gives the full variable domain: KAGVTQTPRYLIKTRGQQVTLSCSPISGHRSVSWYQQTPGQGLQFLFEYFSETQRNKGNFPGRFSGRQFSNSRSEMNVSTLELGDSALYLCASSLQLAGGYNEQFFGPGTRLTVL.